Below, 25 T cell receptor beta chains from the same sample are listed, as sequenced in a study of T-cell reconstitution after alpha-beta-depleted transplantation in children. Unique molecular identifiers tagged the TCRbeta library. TCRdb reprocessed the PCR reads with MiXCR, giving one entry per CDR3 protein. The data hold approximately 590,000 distinct CDR3 sequences, with about 10% observed a single time. Sample: PBMCs from the stem cell graft donor, taken from the stem cell graft. All receptors come from a human donor who donated a stem cell graft to a child with acute myeloid leukemia.

This clonotype was seen a handful of times. This sequence joins TRBV28 and TRBJ2-1; 9 nucleotides align to TRBD2. Trimming took 2 bases from V and 9 from J; bases not matched to a gene: 11. CDR3 length: 16 residues. In germline, CDR1 is MDHEN, CDR2 SYDVKM. The DNA for the CDR3 is TGTGCCAGCAGTTTAGAGGTAGCGGGAGATCGTGCTGAGCAGTTCTTC. Amino acid sequence: CASSLEVAGDRAEQFF. The variable domain in full, with the rest retrieved from reference TRBV28 and TRBJ2-1, is DVKVTQSSRYLVKRTGEKVFLECVQDMDHENMFWYRQDPGLGLRLIYFSYDVKMKEKGDIPEGYSVSREKKERFSLILESASTNQTSMYLCASSLEVAGDRAEQFFGPGTRLTVL.

This clonotype was recorded a few times. The chain is built from TRBV12-3 or TRBV12-4 and TRBJ1-2; 8 bases agree with TRBD1. Germline trimming cut 5 bases from V and 4 bases from J; bases unmatched to any gene: 12. This CDR3 spans 16 amino acids. The CDR3, as DNA: TGTGCCAGCAGTCTCGTGTCACAGGGGGGCCCCTATGGCTACACCTTC. Protein product: CASSLVSQGGPYGYTF.

The J gene is TRBJ2-3, the V gene TRBV7-8, with 15 positions matching TRBD2. Trimming removed 3 bases from V and 0 bases from J; junction bases left unmatched: 10. Germline loops: CDR1 SGHVS, CDR2 FQNEAQ. The CDR3 loop spans 20 amino acids. DNA for the CDR3: TGTGCCAGCAGCTTCCCGGGACTAGCGGGAGGTCCACCTAGCACAGATACGCAGTATTTT. It translates to CASSFPGLAGGPPSTDTQYF.

This clonotype has only a few counts. The chain couples TRBV10-3 to TRBJ2-7; maybe TRBD2 (5 bases). There are 12 residues in the CDR3. Germline CDR1 and CDR2: ENHRY and SYGVKD. The V end lost 6 bases, the J end lost 7 bases, and 13 bases lay between the germline ends. In DNA, the CDR3 is TGTGCCATCAGCGGTCAACCGGGGGAGCAGTACTTC. Residues: CAISGQPGEQYF.

A note on this clonotype: At one of its ends the junction is not consistent with the germline gene, which may arise from a read error. The chain uses TRBV4-3 and TRBJ2-1; D could derive from TRBD1 or TRBD2 (5 bases each). Germline V gene data show CDR1 as LGHNA and CDR2 as YSLEER. The CDR3 extends over 13 amino acids. The CDR3 DNA reads as TGCGCCAGCGGCCAGTCCGGGGCTATGGGGCAGTTCTTC. As protein: CASGQSGAMGQFF.

The J gene is TRBJ2-7, the V gene TRBV6-5; 9 bases fit TRBD2. Germline values: CDR1 MNHEY, CDR2 SVGAGI. After removal of 0 bases from V and 0 bases from J, the junction contained 9 bases not matched to a gene. The CDR3 loop spans 18 amino acids. The CDR3 region has the DNA TGTGCCAGCAGTTACTCGATAGGCCTAGCGGGAATCTCCTACGAGCAGTACTTC. Its translation: CASSYSIGLAGISYEQYF.

This chain joins TRBV12-3 or TRBV12-4 and TRBJ1-4; a possible D gene is TRBD1 (5 bases). This CDR3 region has 15 residues. V was cut by 4 bases and J by 7 bases, with 16 bases left in between. In DNA, the CDR3 is TGTGCCAGCAGTTCTTCAACAGGCGCTAGTGAAAAACTGTTTTTT. Residues: CASSSSTGASEKLFF.

V is TRBV4-3 and J is TRBJ1-1, with D unclear. Germline V gene lookup returns CDR1 LGHNA and CDR2 YSLEER. This CDR3 has 15 amino acids. V lost 1 base and J 2 bases, leaving 11 bases between the germline ends. The CDR3 DNA follows: TGCGCCAGCAGCCAAGGGAACGTGGGCAACACTGAAGCTTTCTTT. Its translation: CASSQGNVGNTEAFF.

This clonotype occurred a few times. The rearrangement joins TRBV7-3 to TRBJ2-5, with 7 nucleotides matching TRBD1. After removal of 1 base from V and 4 bases from J, the junction contained 3 bases not matched to a gene. Looked up from germline, CDR1 is SGHTA and CDR2 is FQGTGA. The CDR3 loop spans 14 amino acids. CDR3 amino acids: CASSLRPGGETQYF. The DNA of the CDR3 is TGTGCCAGCAGCTTAAGACCAGGGGGAGAGACCCAGTACTTC.

V and J are TRBV30 and TRBJ2-7; perhaps TRBD1 as D (6 bases). Germline CDR1 and CDR2: GTSNPN and SVGIG (reference sequence). The V and J ends lost 0 bases and 7 bases respectively, with 16 bases between them. The CDR3 contains 14 residues. The CDR3 sequence: CAWSVGGNSGEQYF. The CDR3 DNA is TGTGCCTGGAGTGTAGGGGGAAACTCGGGGGAGCAGTACTTC.

In this sample, this clonotype turned up a few times. The J gene is TRBJ2-3, the V gene TRBV5-1, with D hard to call. The CDR3 is made up of 14 amino acids. Germline V gene data show CDR1 as SGHRS and CDR2 as YFSETQ. V gave up 7 bases and J gave up 6 bases, with 18 bases separating them. DNA of the CDR3: TGCGCCAGCGGGGAACGGGCCTCTCCGGATACGCAGTATTTT. Encoded protein: CASGERASPDTQYF.

This clonotype was counted a few times. The genes are TRBV14 and TRBJ2-7; 7 bases match TRBD2. Unmatched junction bases numbered 13, after V lost 7 bases and J lost 4 bases. Germline assignment: CDR1 SGHDN and CDR2 FVKESK. The CDR3 has 15 amino acids. The CDR3 loop reads CASTPRGRPLYEQYF. The DNA for the CDR3 is TGTGCCAGCACCCCGCGGGGGAGGCCTTTGTACGAGCAGTACTTC.

This clonotype was observed a handful of times. The CDR3 spells CASSSRDRAPDTQYF. The DNA of the CDR3 is TGTGCCAGCAGCAGCCGGGACAGGGCCCCAGATACGCAGTATTTT. This sequence joins TRBV3-1 and TRBJ2-3; 9 nucleotides align to TRBD1. The CDR3 runs 15 residues. J lost 4 bases, V lost 5 bases, and 7 bases had no gene match. Germline V lookup: CDR1 LGHDT, CDR2 YNNKEL (reference sequence).

CDR3 DNA sequence: TGTGCCAGCAGCCGTCCCCCCGCGGATACGCAGTATTTT. Protein product: CASSRPPADTQYF. The gene calls are TRBV7-9 and TRBJ2-3; D uncertain. Trimming took 5 bases from V and 6 from J, leaving 12 bases between them. CDR1 SEHNR and CDR2 FQNEAQ come from the germline V gene (reference sequence). There are 13 residues in the CDR3.

The rearrangement uses TRBV6-1 and TRBJ1-3, with 7 bases identical to TRBD1. Germline CDR1 MNHNS, CDR2 SASEGT. This CDR3 region has 14 residues. The ends lost 6 bases at V and 0 bases at J; junction bases unmatched: 2. CDR3 sequence reads: CASRNRGSGNTIYF. The CDR3 region has the DNA TGTGCCAGCAGGAACAGGGGCTCTGGAAACACCATATATTTT.

In this sample, this clonotype turned up many times. The chain couples TRBV20-1 to TRBJ2-5; D may be TRBD2 (5 bases). V was trimmed by 1 base and J by 5 bases, leaving 11 bases between them. CDR1 is DFQATT, CDR2 SNEGSKA, per germline (reference sequence). This CDR3 is built from 13 residues. The CDR3 DNA sequence: TGCAGTGCTAGAGTATCGGGGTTGGAGACCCAGTACTTC. Translation gives CSARVSGLETQYF.

As concerns this clonotype: One base away lies a much larger clone, so this may be a sequencing read error. The chain combines TRBV29-1 with TRBJ2-7; D ambiguous. Germline V CDR1 and CDR2: SQVTM, ANQGSEA. The CDR3 loop spans 13 amino acids. The CDR3 spells CSVVWEGSYEQNF. The CDR3 DNA reads as TGCAGCGTTGTGTGGGAAGGATCCTACGAGCAGAACTTC.

The chain couples TRBV7-9 to TRBJ2-4, with D possibly being TRBD2 (6 bases). The CDR3 is 15 amino acids. Germline CDR1 and CDR2: SEHNR and FQNEAQ (reference sequence). V lost 4 bases and J lost 1, with 11 bases in between. CDR3 in DNA: TGTGCCAGCAGCTCACGCGGGGAGGCCAAAAACATTCAGTACTTC. Translated: CASSSRGEAKNIQYF.

V gene TRBV20-1 combines with J gene TRBJ1-5; possibly TRBD1 for D (5 bases). This CDR3 contains 17 residues. The germline gives CDR1 DFQATT, CDR2 SNEGSKA (reference sequence). V lost 4 bases to trimming and J lost 3 bases, with 22 bases between them. The CDR3 is CSATPGTLNPNNQPQHF. In nucleotides, the CDR3 is TGCAGTGCTACTCCGGGGACCCTAAACCCCAACAATCAGCCCCAGCATTTT.

This clonotype occurred many times. The V gene is TRBV6-5, the J gene TRBJ1-4, with D unclear. The CDR3 consists of 15 residues. The germline V and J ends were trimmed by 6 bases and 0 bases, with 11 bases remaining between them. Germline assignment: CDR1 MNHEY and CDR2 SVGAGI. The DNA of the CDR3 is TGTGCCAGCAGCCGGGGAGGAGCAACTAATGAAAAACTGTTTTTT. Amino acids: CASSRGGATNEKLFF.

This clonotype came up many times. The chain recombines TRBV12-3 or TRBV12-4 with TRBJ2-7; the match to TRBD1 covers 7 bases. The J segment lost 0 bases and the V segment lost 5 bases, leaving 4 bases of the junction unmatched. The CDR3 loop spans 14 amino acids. The CDR3 DNA is TGTGCCAGCAGTAGGACAGGCCCCTCCTACGAGCAGTACTTC. This encodes CASSRTGPSYEQYF.

This clonotype was detected a few times. This rearrangement joins TRBV12-3 or TRBV12-4 to TRBJ1-4; weak D call: TRBD1 (6 bases). V lost 3 bases and J lost 6, with 8 bases in between. This CDR3 spans 13 amino acids. DNA of the CDR3: TGTGCCAGCAGTTTGCGACAGGATGAAAAACTGTTTTTT. Translated: CASSLRQDEKLFF.

This rearrangement joins TRBV20-1 to TRBJ2-3; 12 nucleotides line up with TRBD2. Trimming cost V 3 bases and J 2 bases; bases outside gene matches: 9. This CDR3 region has 17 residues. CDR1 is DFQATT and CDR2 is SNEGSKA in the germline V gene (reference sequence). CDR3 DNA sequence: TGCAGTGCTAGGACTAGCGGGAGCGCCTCACCCACAGATACGCAGTATTTT. Amino acid sequence: CSARTSGSASPTDTQYF.

The chain joins TRBV30 to TRBJ1-5; D ambiguous. The germline V and J ends were trimmed by 0 bases and 4 bases, with 7 bases remaining between them. The CDR3 consists of 13 residues. CDR1 GTSNPN and CDR2 SVGIG come from the germline V gene (reference sequence). As DNA, the CDR3 is TGTGCCTGGAGTGTTGCTGGGAATCAGCCCCAGCATTTT. It codes for CAWSVAGNQPQHF.

This clonotype was seen at least ten times. The chain combines TRBV27 with TRBJ2-2, with TRBD2 matching over 8 bases. Germline V CDR1 and CDR2: MNHEY, SMNVEV (reference sequence). There are 14 residues in the CDR3. The ends lost 6 bases at V and 6 bases at J; junction bases unmatched: 6. The CDR3 sequence: CASRIGLAAGELFF. In DNA form, the CDR3 reads TGTGCCAGCAGAATCGGACTAGCCGCCGGGGAGCTGTTTTTT.